What follows is one T cell receptor (beta chain) and its context. The source of the sample is a study of blood T cell repertoires in COVID-19. Sequenced by immunoSEQ multiplex PCR; TCRdb stores in-frame clones only, minus some. This repertoire shows approximately 170,000 clones, 84% found once; its top ten account for 9.5% to 13%. Germline V gene sequence: CDR1 GTSNPN, CDR2 SVGIG (reference sequence). CDR3 length: 13 residues. The sequencing input was peripheral blood. This TCR was recovered from a man between 65 and 85 years old with active or convalescent COVID-19. The chain uses TRBV30 and TRBJ2-4; D unresolved. CDR3 in amino acids: CAGASNGKNIQYF. The DNA for the CDR3 is TGTGCGGGCGCCTCGAATGGCAAAAACATTCAGTACTTC.